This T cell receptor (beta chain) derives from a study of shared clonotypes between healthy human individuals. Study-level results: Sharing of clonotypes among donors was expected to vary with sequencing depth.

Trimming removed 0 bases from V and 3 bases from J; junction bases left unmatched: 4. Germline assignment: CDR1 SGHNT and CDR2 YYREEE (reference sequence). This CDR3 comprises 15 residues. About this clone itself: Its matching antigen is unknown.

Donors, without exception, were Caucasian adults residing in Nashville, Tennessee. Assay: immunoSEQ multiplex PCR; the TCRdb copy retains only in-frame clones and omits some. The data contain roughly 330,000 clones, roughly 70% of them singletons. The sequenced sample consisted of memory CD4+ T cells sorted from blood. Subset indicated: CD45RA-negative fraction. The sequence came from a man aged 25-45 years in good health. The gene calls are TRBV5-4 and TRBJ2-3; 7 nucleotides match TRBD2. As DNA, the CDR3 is TGTGCCAGCAGCTTGGCCGGCGGGAGAACAGATACGCAGTATTTT. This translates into CASSLAGGRTDTQYF.